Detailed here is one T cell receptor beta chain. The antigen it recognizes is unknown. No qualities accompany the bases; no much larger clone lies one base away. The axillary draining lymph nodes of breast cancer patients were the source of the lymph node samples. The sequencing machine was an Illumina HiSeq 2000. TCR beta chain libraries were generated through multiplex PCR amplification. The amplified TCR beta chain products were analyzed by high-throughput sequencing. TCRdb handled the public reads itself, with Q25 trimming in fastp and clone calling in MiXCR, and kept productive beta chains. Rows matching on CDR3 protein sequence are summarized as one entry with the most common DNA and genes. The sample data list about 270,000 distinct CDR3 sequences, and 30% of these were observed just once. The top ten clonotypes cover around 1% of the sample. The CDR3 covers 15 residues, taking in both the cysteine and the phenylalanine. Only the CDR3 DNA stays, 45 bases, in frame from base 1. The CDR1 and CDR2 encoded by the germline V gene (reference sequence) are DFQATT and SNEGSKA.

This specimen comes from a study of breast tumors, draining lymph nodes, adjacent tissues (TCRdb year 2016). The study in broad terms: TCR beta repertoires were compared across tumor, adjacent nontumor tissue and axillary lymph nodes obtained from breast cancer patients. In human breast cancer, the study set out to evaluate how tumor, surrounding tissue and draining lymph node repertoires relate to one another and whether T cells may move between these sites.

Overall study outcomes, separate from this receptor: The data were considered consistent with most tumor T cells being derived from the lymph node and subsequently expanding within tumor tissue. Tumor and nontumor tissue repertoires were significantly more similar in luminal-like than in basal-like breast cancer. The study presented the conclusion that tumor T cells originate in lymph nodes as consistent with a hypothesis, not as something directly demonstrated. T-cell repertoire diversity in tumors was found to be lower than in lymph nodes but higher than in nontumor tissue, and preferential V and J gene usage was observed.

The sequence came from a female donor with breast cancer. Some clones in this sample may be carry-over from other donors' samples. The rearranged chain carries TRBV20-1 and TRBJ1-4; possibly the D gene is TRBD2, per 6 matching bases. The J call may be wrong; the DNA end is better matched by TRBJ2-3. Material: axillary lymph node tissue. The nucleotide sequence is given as TGCAGTGCCAGGTGGGGCCTAGCGAGCACAGATACGCAGTATTTT. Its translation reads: CSARWGLASTDTQYF.